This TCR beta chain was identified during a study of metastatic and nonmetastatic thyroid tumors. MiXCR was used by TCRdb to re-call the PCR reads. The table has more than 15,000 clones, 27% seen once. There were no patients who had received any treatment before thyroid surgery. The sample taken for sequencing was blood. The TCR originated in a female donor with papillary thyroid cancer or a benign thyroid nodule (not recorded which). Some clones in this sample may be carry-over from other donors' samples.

CDR3 sequence: CASSLTAGELFF. The CDR3 region has the DNA TGTGCCAGCAGCCTGACAGCCGGGGAGCTGTTTTTT. V and J are TRBV9 and TRBJ2-2; D possibly corresponds to TRBD1 (5 bases). V gave up 4 bases and J gave up 6 bases, with 7 bases separating them. In germline, CDR1 is SGDLS, CDR2 YYNGEE. CDR3 length equals 12 residues.